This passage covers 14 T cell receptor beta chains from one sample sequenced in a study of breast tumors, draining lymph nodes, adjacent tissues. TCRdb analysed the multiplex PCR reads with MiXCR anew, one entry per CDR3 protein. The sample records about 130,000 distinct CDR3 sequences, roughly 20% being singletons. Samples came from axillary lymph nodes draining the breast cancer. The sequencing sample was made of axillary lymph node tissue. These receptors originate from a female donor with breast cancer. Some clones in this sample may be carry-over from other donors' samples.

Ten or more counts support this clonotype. The CDR3 here is CASSRTNAMWNPNTGELFF. The DNA for the CDR3 is TGTGCCAGTAGTCGTACCAACGCGATGTGGAACCCGAACACCGGGGAGCTGTTTTTT. V and J are TRBV19 and TRBJ2-2; no firm D call. The CDR3 consists of 19 residues. In germline, CDR1 is LNHDA, CDR2 SQIVND (reference sequence). V was cut by 5 bases and J by 0 bases, with 22 bases left in between.

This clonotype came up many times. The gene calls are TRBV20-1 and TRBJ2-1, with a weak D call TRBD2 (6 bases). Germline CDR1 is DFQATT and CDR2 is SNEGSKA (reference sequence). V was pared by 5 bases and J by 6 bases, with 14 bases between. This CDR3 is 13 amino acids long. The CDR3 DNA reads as TGCAGTGCTGCCCAGGGACTCCTCAATGAGCAGTTCTTC. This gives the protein CSAAQGLLNEQFF.

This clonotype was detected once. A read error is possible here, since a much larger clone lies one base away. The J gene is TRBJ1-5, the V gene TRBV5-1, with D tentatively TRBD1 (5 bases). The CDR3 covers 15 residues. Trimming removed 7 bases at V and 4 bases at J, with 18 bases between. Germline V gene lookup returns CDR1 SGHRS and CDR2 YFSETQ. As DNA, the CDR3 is TGCGCCAGCGGCCAGGGTGGGACGGAAAATCAGCCCCAGCATTTT. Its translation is CASGQGGTENQPQHF.

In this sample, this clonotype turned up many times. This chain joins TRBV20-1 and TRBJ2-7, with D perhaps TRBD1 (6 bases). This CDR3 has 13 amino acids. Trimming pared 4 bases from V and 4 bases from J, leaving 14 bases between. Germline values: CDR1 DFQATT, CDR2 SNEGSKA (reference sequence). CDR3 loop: CSATRDMVYEQYF. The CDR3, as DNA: TGCAGTGCTACCCGGGACATGGTATACGAGCAGTACTTC.

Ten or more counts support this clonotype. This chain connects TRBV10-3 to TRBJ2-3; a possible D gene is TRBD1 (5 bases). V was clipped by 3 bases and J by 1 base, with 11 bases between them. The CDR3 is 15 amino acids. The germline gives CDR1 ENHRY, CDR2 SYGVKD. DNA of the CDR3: TGTGCCATCAGTGATAGGGGATGGGGCACAGATACGCAGTATTTT. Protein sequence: CAISDRGWGTDTQYF.

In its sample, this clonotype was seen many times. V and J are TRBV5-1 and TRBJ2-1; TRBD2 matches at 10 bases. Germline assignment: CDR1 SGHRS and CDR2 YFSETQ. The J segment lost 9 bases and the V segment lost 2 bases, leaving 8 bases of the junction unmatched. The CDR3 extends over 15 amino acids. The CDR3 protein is CASSFAGTSEGEQFF. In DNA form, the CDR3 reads TGCGCCAGCAGCTTTGCAGGGACTAGCGAGGGTGAGCAGTTCTTC.

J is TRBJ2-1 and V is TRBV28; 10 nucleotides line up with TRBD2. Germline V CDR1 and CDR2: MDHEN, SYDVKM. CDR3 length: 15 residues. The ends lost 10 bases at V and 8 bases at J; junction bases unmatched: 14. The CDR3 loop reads CATLLGLADSHEQFF. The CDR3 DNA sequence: TGTGCCACTCTTCTAGGACTAGCGGATTCCCATGAGCAGTTCTTC.

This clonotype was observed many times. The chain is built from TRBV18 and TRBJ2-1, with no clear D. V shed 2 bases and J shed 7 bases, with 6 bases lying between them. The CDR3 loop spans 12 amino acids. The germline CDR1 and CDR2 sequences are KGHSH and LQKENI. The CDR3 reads CASSPDRNEQFF. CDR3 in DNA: TGTGCCAGCTCACCAGACCGTAATGAGCAGTTCTTC.

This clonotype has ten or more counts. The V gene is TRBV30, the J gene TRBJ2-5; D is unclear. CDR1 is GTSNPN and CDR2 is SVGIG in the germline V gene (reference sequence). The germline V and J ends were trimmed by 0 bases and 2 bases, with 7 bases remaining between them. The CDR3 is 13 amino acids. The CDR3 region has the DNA TGTGCCTGGAGTGTATCGGCGCAAGAGACCCAGTACTTC. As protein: CAWSVSAQETQYF.

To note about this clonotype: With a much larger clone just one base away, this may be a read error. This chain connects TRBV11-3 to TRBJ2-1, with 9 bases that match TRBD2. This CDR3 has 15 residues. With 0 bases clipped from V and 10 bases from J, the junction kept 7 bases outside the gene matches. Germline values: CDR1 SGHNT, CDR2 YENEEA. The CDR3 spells CASSLEGREGGEQFF. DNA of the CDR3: TGTGCCAGCAGCTTAGAGGGGCGGGAGGGCGGGGAGCAGTTCTTC.

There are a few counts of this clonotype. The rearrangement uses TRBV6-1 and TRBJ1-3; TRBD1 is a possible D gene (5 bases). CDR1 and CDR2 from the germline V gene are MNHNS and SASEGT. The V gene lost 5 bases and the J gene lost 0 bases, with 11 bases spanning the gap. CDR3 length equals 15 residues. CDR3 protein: CASSPSGFSGNTIYF. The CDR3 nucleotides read TGTGCCAGCAGTCCCTCAGGGTTCTCTGGAAACACCATATATTTT.

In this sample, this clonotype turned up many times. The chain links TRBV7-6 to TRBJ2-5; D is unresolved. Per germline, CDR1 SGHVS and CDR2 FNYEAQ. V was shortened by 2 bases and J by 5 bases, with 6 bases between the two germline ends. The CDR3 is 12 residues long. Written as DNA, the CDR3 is TGTGCCAGCAGCTTATTCTCCGAGACCCAGTACTTC. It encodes CASSLFSETQYF.

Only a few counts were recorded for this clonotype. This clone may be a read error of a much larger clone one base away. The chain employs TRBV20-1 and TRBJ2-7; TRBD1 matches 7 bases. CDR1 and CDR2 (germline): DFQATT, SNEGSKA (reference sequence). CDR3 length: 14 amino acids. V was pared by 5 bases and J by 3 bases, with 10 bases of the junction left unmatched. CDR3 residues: CSAVTGTVSYEQYF. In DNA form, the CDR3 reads TGCAGTGCTGTTACCGGGACAGTCAGCTACGAGCAGTACTTC.

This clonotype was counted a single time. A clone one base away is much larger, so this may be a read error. The chain's CDR3 is CASSPLGRGNSPLHF. The DNA of the CDR3 is TGTGCCAGCTCACCGCTCGGCAGGGGGAATTCACCCCTCCACTTT. This chain links TRBV18 with TRBJ1-6; TRBD1 matches 7 bases. Germline trimming cut 3 bases from V and 7 bases from J; bases unmatched to any gene: 6. The length of the CDR3 is 15 residues. Germline V gives CDR1 KGHSH, CDR2 LQKENI.